This T cell receptor beta chain was identified during a study of CD8+ T cells in alopecia areata. Described treatment: oral pan-JAK inhibitor, 5-10 mg twice daily. Sequencing relied on a cDNA template that was reverse transcribed from extracted RNA. The protocol was immunoSEQ multiplex PCR, while the TCRdb copy is restricted to in-frame clones and leaves out a portion. There are more than 200,000 clones in the sample; around two fifths occur only once, and 2.6% lies in the top ten. Germline V gene lookup returns CDR1 SGHTA and CDR2 FQGTGA. Trimming stripped 0 bases from V and 1 base from J, with 11 bases between. This CDR3 has 16 residues.

The J gene is TRBJ2-3, the V gene TRBV7-3; D is uncertain. The sample here was CD4+ T cells sorted from blood, taken at roughly week 38, from a patient treated with tofacitinib. The sequence came from a human donor with alopecia areata. The chain's CDR3 is CASSLTFGLGTDTQYF. CDR3 coding DNA: TGTGCCAGCAGCTTAACGTTCGGGCTTGGCACAGATACGCAGTATTTT.